This TCR beta chain derives from a study of blood T cells in healthy people across ages. Looking at the study overall: Template switching captured about one barcoded beta molecule per two T cells.

There are a few counts of this clonotype. Sample-barcoded 5' priming and a J-beta primer mix drove a second PCR of roughly 7 to 11 cycles. From the 5' RACE reads, TCRdb called clonotypes with MiXCR, one entry per CDR3 protein. The sample consists of about 1.8 million distinct CDR3 sequences, about 49% of them appearing once. V lost 5 bases to trimming and J lost 7 bases, with 14 bases between them. The CDR3 contains 13 residues. The germline gives CDR1 SGHTA, CDR2 FQGNSA. The sample comprised blood. The chain has TRBV7-2 and TRBJ2-5, with D perhaps TRBD1 or TRBD2 (5 bases each). The receptor comes from a woman aged 40-49 years in good health. The CDR3 DNA is TGTGCCAGCAGCCCGGGACCAGTGGGGACCCAGTACTTC. It encodes CASSPGPVGTQYF.